The clone carrying this T cell receptor (beta chain) was recorded once. No antigen is known for it. V was shortened by 0 bases and J by 5 bases, with 7 bases between the two germline ends. Germline lookup yields CDR1 GTSNPN and CDR2 SVGIG (reference sequence). The CDR3 consists of 12 residues. Sequencing was performed with immunoSEQ multiplex PCR; in TCRdb, only in-frame clones are kept and a portion is missing. This repertoire shows approximately 70,000 clones, more than 70% found once; its top ten account for 5% to 6.5%. The data belong to a study of OX40 agonist ivuxolimab in advanced cancers. The overall study: The dose of intravenous ivuxolimab that patients received every 2 weeks ranged from 0.01 to 10 mg/kg.

General study points: CD8+ T cells were the subset that, on average, had more expanded clones than CD4+. Clonal expansion from baseline to week 6 occurred in both CD4+ and CD8+ T cells.

Source: CD4+ or CD8+ T cells sorted from blood, taken in a trial of the OX40 agonist ivuxolimab. This clonotype originated in an adult with an advanced solid tumor such as melanoma, head and neck, liver or kidney cancer. The V gene is TRBV30, the J gene TRBJ2-5; D is unclear. The CDR3 DNA reads TGTGCCTGGAGTGTAAGCCGGGAGACCCAGTACTTC. It is translated as CAWSVSRETQYF.